The present T cell receptor (beta chain) was sequenced within a study of response to subunit inactivated influenza vaccine. Overall study findings and caveats: New T cells are recruited in small numbers by each seasonal influenza vaccination, according to the authors' suggestion.

TCRdb processed the RT-PCR reads anew with MiXCR; each CDR3 protein has one entry. The sample has roughly 630,000 distinct CDR3 sequences, 14% seen once. A word on this clonotype: The antigen remains unidentified.

Trimming took off 0 bases at V and 4 bases at J, with 12 bases between the two ends. This CDR3 has 15 amino acids. Germline values: CDR1 SEHNR, CDR2 FQNEAQ (reference sequence). The receptor comes from a man aged 45-65 years who received an inactivated influenza vaccine. The V and J genes are TRBV7-9 and TRBJ1-2, with no clear D. This specimen consisted of PBMCs from blood, obtained 14 days before vaccination. CDR3 in DNA: TGTGCCAGCAGCTTAGCCCACGGGCAACCCTATGGCTACACCTTC. Amino acids: CASSLAHGQPYGYTF.